This T cell receptor beta chain was observed in a study of tumor-infiltrating lymphocytes in primary liver carcinoma (dated by TCRdb to between 2016 and 2019). With regard to the full study: Between late 2015 and March 2016, about 5 patients in China with histopathologically diagnosed primary liver carcinoma had their tumors surgically resected. The study combined TCRbeta repertoire sequencing, expression microarrays and whole-exome sequencing across five regions of each liver tumor, with adjacent normal tissue and blood. The five patients, three men and two women aged 30 to 69 years, had hepatocellular carcinoma (four) or combined HCC and intrahepatic cholangiocarcinoma (one). Repertoires from technical replicates were highly reproducible, with mean shared-clone rates approximately 0.9 and correlation coefficients above 0.95. The five patients had tumors staged T1-T3 N0M0, with maximum diameters ranging from about 4.2 to 11 cm. TCRbeta repertoire sequencing covered about 35 specimens from 5 patients: 25 or so tumor regions, 5 adjacent noncancerous liver tissues and 5 peripheral blood samples. Each sample produced about 3.5 to 7.13 million productive TCRbeta reads, and read depth showed no significant difference between tissue types.

The germline V gene sets CDR1 to MNHEY and CDR2 to SVGAGI. V is pruned by 2 bases and J by 5 bases, leaving 6 bases of the junction without a gene match. There are 16 amino acids in the CDR3, from cysteine to phenylalanine inclusive. The retained sequence is limited to the CDR3, 48 bases, with the frame set at the first base. Starting from 500 to 600 ng total RNA, TCRbeta-specific cDNA was produced by reverse transcription with a constant-region primer and ProtoScript II reverse transcriptase. The TCRbeta libraries were prepared through three rounds of nested multiplex PCR following a slightly modified ARM-PCR procedure. Each of the first two PCR rounds ran for approximately 10 cycles and used multiplex TRBV1-TRBV30 forward primers together with a Cbeta reverse primer. Sample barcodes and Illumina adapters were added in a final 25-cycle PCR using Deep VentR polymerase. Before sequencing, amplicons of 200-500 bp were gel-purified using a QIAquick gel extraction kit. The TCRbeta amplicons were sequenced with 250-bp paired-end reads on an Illumina HiSeq 2500. Turning to the authors' computational methods: To recover full CDR3 sequences, reads were quality-trimmed using Trimmomatic v0.33 and paired reads were then merged using FLASH v1.2.11. MiGEC v1.2.1b assigned V, D and J germline segments to the rearranged TCRbeta sequences. Clonotype statistics, along with Shannon-Wiener diversity indices, were calculated using VDJtools v1.0.0. To reduce sampling bias, subsequent analyses other than the diversity analysis used only the 250 most abundant clonotypes in each sample. TCRdb trimmed the raw reads at Q25, called clones with MiXCR and kept productive beta chains. Each entry merges the rows of one CDR3 protein and shows their most common DNA and genes. TCRdb, not the original authors, processed these V and J calls. The sample table lists a few hundred thousand distinct CDR3 sequences, approximately 54% of them with a count of one. Jointly, the top ten make up 15% to 20% of the sample.

Blood RNA was extracted from unsorted whole blood with TRIzol reagent; germline DNA came from the DNeasy Blood & Tissue kit. At the time of sampling, the patients were treatment-naive and had chronic HBV infection. About 3.7 milliliters of peripheral blood were collected into K2EDTA tubes before surgery. Summary of the overall study and its limitations: Only the TCR beta chain was sequenced, so true repertoire diversity is likely underestimated because unpaired alpha chains were not captured. Since the samples were bulk and unsorted, there was no way to compare CD4+ and CD8+ T cell repertoires. The top 250 clones accounted for a significantly greater share of the repertoire in tumors than in blood (p = 0.039). With just five or six patients in the study, the authors point out that the findings should be validated in a larger study. Repertoire overlap was found to be higher between tumor regions (mean approximately 35%) than between tumor-adjacent (roughly 17%) or tumor-blood (14%) pairs, consistent with antigen-driven expansion.

Concerning this clonotype: It lacks a known antigen. This may be a read error: a much more frequent sequence differs by one nucleotide.

Sequenced: peripheral blood. Rearrangement joined TRBV6-5 to TRBJ2-7, with TRBD2 matching 13 junction bases. The TCR comes from a woman in her twenties or thirties with primary liver carcinoma and hepatitis B virus infection. At the DNA level, the sequence is TGTGCCAGCAGTTACCTCAGGACTAGCGGGGGAAACGAGCAGTACTTC. Its protein reads: CASSYLRTSGGNEQYF.